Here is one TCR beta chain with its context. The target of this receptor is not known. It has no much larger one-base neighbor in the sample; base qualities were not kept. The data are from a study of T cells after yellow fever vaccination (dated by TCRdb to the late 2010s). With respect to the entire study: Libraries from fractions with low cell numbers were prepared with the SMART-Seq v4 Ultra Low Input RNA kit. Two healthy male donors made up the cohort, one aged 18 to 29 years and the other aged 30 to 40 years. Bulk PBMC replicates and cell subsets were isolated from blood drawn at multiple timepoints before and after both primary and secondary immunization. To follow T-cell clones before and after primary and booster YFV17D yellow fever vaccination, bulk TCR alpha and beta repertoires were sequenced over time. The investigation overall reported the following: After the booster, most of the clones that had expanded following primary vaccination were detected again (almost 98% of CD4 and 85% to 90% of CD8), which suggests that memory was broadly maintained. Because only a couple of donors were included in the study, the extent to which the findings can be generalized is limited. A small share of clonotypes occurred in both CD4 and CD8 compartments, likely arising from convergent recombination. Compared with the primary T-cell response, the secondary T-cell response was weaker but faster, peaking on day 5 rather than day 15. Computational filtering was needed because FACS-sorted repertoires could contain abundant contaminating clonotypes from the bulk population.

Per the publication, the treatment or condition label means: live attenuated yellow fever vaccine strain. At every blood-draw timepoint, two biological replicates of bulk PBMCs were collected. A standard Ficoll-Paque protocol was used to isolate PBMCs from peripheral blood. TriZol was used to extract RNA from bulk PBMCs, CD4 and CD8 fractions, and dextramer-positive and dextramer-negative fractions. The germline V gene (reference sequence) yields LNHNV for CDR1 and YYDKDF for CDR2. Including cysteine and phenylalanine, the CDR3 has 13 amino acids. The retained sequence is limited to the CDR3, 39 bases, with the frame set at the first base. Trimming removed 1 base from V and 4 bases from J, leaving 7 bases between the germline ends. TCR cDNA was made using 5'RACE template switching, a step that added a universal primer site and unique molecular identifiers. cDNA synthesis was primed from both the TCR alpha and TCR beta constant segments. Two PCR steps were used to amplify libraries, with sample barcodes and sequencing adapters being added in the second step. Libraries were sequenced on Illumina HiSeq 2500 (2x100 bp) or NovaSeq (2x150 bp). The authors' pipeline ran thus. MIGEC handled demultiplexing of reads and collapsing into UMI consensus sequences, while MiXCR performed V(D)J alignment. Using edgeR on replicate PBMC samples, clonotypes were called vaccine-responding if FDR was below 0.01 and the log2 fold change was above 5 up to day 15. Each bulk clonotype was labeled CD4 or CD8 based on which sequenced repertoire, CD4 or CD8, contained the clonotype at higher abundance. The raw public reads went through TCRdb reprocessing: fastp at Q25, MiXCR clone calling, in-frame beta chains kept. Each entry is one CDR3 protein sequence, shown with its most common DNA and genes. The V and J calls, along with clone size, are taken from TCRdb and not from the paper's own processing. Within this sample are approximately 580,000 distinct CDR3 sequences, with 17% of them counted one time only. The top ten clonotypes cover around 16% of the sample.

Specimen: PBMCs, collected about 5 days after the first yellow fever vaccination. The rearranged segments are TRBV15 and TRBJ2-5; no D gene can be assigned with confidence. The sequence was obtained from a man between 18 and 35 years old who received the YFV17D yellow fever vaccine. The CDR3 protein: CATSRGFGETQYF. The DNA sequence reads TGTGCCACCAGCAGAGGGTTTGGAGAGACCCAGTACTTC.